This T cell receptor beta chain was sequenced for a study of Graves' ophthalmopathy and Graves' hyperthyroidism. This clonotype was seen more than once but under ten times. The diagnosis was founded upon clinical symptoms, serum thyroxine, TRAb, thyroid ultrasound and orbital computed tomography. A roughly 9.7 ml volume of fresh peripheral blood provided the PBMCs. The study amplified TCR beta CDR3 regions using RNA transcripts. Scientists carried out first-round RT-PCR using HTBI primers and then a second-round multiplex PCR. A single record per CDR3 protein comes from TCRdb applying MiXCR to the multiplex PCR reads. Of about 480,000 distinct CDR3 sequences in the sample, 13% to 15% were seen once. This CDR3 contains 15 residues. V dropped 7 bases and J dropped 16; count of bases not matched to a gene: 14.

The chain has TRBV12-3 or TRBV12-4 and TRBJ2-4, with 15 bases aligning to TRBD2. Input material: blood. The sequence was obtained from a woman aged 30 to 39 with Graves' ophthalmopathy. The CDR3 nucleotides read TGTGCCAGCACCCCGGGACTAGCGGGAGGAGGAGGGGTTTACTTC. This gives the protein CASTPGLAGGGGVYF.